The 10 T cell receptor beta chains in this list originate from one sample, sequenced in a study of blood T cell repertoires in COVID-19. Generated by immunoSEQ multiplex PCR, the TCRdb table keeps only in-frame clones and is missing some. The data contain some 150,000 clones, 85% to 90% of them seen just once; the ten biggest clones take up more than 1%. The sequenced sample was PBMCs or T cells enriched from blood (not recorded which). Receptors originate from a woman in her 30s with acute COVID-19.

This clone was seen a few times. This sequence joins TRBV7-2 and TRBJ2-5; weak D call: TRBD2 (6 bases). The V gene lost 2 bases and the J gene lost 4 bases, with 11 bases spanning the gap. CDR3 length equals 14 residues. Germline V CDR1 and CDR2: SGHTA, FQGNSA. CDR3 coding DNA: TGTGCCAGCAGCTTAATGGGACTTGGAGAGACCCAGTACTTC. Protein sequence: CASSLMGLGETQYF.

V and J are TRBV5-1 and TRBJ2-7; 12 nucleotides line up with TRBD2. The CDR3 spans 15 residues. Losses at the gene ends were 3 bases for V and 3 bases for J; bases not matched to a gene: 4. Germline values: CDR1 SGHRS, CDR2 YFSETQ. The CDR3 region has the DNA TGCGCCAGCAGCTGGACTAGCGGGACTATCTACGAGCAGTACTTC. Residues: CASSWTSGTIYEQYF.

The chain couples TRBV20-1 to TRBJ2-2, with 7 nucleotides matching TRBD2. Germline CDR1 DFQATT, CDR2 SNEGSKA (reference sequence). The CDR3 spans 15 residues. The V segment lost 3 bases and the J segment 7 bases; nucleotides outside the gene matches: 11. As DNA, the CDR3 is TGCAGTGCTAGTTTGGATCCTAGCGGTAGCGGGGAGCTGTTTTTT. Protein sequence: CSASLDPSGSGELFF.

The CDR3 region is CASSSQNSNQPQHF. For the CDR3, the DNA is TGTGCCAGCAGTTCCCAGAATAGCAATCAGCCCCAGCATTTT. The chain has TRBV27 and TRBJ1-5; D gene uncertain. V was clipped by 4 bases and J by 0 bases, with 7 bases between them. The CDR3 has 14 residues. CDR1 and CDR2 (germline): MNHEY, SMNVEV (reference sequence).

The CDR3 reads CASSPPATSGRRDTQYF. The CDR3 bases are TGTGCCAGCAGCCCCCCGGCGACTAGCGGGAGGCGAGATACGCAGTATTTT. The rearrangement uses TRBV25-1 and TRBJ2-3; 13 nucleotides align to TRBD2. CDR1 is MGHDK and CDR2 is SYGVNS in the germline V gene. Germline trimming cut 6 bases from V and 5 bases from J; bases unmatched to any gene: 11. The CDR3 covers 17 residues.

The chain links TRBV19 to TRBJ1-3; D is unclear. CDR3 size: 16 residues. Germline V gives CDR1 LNHDA, CDR2 SQIVND (reference sequence). V was pared by 4 bases and J by 0 bases, with 13 bases between. The CDR3 loop is CASSNLGMSSGNTIYF. CDR3 nucleotides: TGTGCCAGTAGTAATCTAGGAATGAGCTCTGGAAACACCATATATTTT.

This chain uses TRBV30 with TRBJ2-2; D unresolved. Between the trimmed V and J ends, which lost 3 bases and 6 bases, there was a span of 11 bases. Germline V gene data show CDR1 as GTSNPN and CDR2 as SVGIG (reference sequence). This CDR3 has 13 residues. The CDR3 reads CAWSPVIAGELFF. The DNA for the CDR3 is TGTGCCTGGAGCCCCGTTATCGCCGGGGAGCTGTTTTTT.

CDR3 sequence (DNA): TGTGCTAGTGGTCCTGACAATGAGCAGTTCTTC. Its protein is CASGPDNEQFF. This chain uses TRBV12-5 with TRBJ2-1; no definite D call. Per the germline V gene, CDR1 is LGHNT and CDR2 is FRNRAP. The CDR3 consists of 11 residues. With 5 bases removed from V and 5 bases from J, the gap between germline ends came to 4 bases. The full variable domain, with the rest looked up from reference TRBV12-5 and TRBJ2-1, is DARVTQTPRHKVTEMGQEVTMRCQPILGHNTVFWYRQTMMQGLELLAYFRNRAPLDDSGMPKDRFSAEMPDATLATLKIQPSEPRDSAVYFCASGPDNEQFFGPGTRLTVL.

The V call is TRBV28, the J call TRBJ2-1, with 13 bases lining up with TRBD2. Germline lookup yields CDR1 MDHEN and CDR2 SYDVKM. CDR3 length: 18 amino acids. Trimming removed 10 bases from V and 1 base from J; junction bases left unmatched: 13. The CDR3 loop reads CATQPGLAGQYSYNEQFF. The CDR3 nucleotides read TGTGCCACCCAGCCGGGACTAGCGGGACAATATTCCTACAATGAGCAGTTCTTC. Full variable domain (remainder filled in from reference TRBV28 and TRBJ2-1): DVKVTQSSRYLVKRTGEKVFLECVQDMDHENMFWYRQDPGLGLRLIYFSYDVKMKEKGDIPEGYSVSREKKERFSLILESASTNQTSMYLCATQPGLAGQYSYNEQFFGPGTRLTVL.

The chain carries TRBV11-1 and TRBJ1-1, with a tentative D call TRBD1 (5 bases). The CDR3 is 14 amino acids. V dropped 0 bases and J dropped 4 bases, with 9 bases sitting between them. CDR1 is SGHAT, CDR2 FQDESV, per germline (reference sequence). CDR3 sequence (DNA): TGTGCCAGCAGCTTAGCGGCCGGGGGCACTGAAGCTTTCTTT. It is translated as CASSLAAGGTEAFF. Full variable domain (missing parts from reference TRBV11-1 and TRBJ1-1): EAEVAQSPRYKITEKSQAVAFWCDPISGHATLYWYRQILGQGPELLVQFQDESVVDDSQLPKDRFSAERLKGVDSTLKIQPAELGDSAMYLCASSLAAGGTEAFFGQGTRLTVV.